This T cell receptor (beta chain) was retrieved from a study of cytomegalovirus exposure and HLA in healthy donors. Points from the study as a whole: Researchers reported from a later analysis that most CMV-associated TCR beta chains appeared HLA-restricted. Later analysis associated a missense DCLRE1C variant with TCR beta V- and J-gene trimming.

Trimming stripped 3 bases from V and 8 bases from J, with 13 bases between. CDR3 length equals 13 residues. The germline V gene encodes CDR1 SGHTA and CDR2 FQGTGA. With respect to this clone: Its specificity is not known.

Among the donors, all were healthy bone marrow donors. A multiplex PCR was run with 60 Vbeta primers and 13 Jbeta primers. Data came from immunoSEQ multiplex PCR; TCRdb stores just in-frame clones and leaves some out. The data hold 30,000 to 40,000 clones, with about 67% observed a single time. The receptor was isolated from a man aged 35 to 55 in good health and CMV-seropositive. The sequencing sample was made of PBMCs. The gene calls are TRBV7-3 and TRBJ1-1; D gene ambiguous. This CDR3 reads CASSFSEGGEAFF. CDR3 DNA sequence: TGTGCCAGCAGCTTCTCCGAGGGCGGGGAAGCTTTCTTT.